Listed below are T cell receptor beta chains from one sample, sequenced in a study of beta chain features in type 1 diabetes. Method: immunoSEQ multiplex PCR; TCRdb's copy keeps in-frame clones and lacks some. The sample shows 350,000 or so clones, around a fifth of them seen only once. The sample taken for sequencing was naive CD4+ T cells from blood. These receptors originate from a woman aged 18-29 years in good health. Both conserved end residues are part of each CDR3. Each record gives: V gene, D gene, J gene, CDR3 protein. The D gene is left open where the match is weak.

v_call: TRBV7-2
d_call: TRBD2
j_call: TRBJ2-7
cdr3_aa: CASSTTSGRIPEQYF

v_call: TRBV7-9
d_call: .
j_call: TRBJ1-1
cdr3_aa: CASSSQGTLNTEAFF

v_call: TRBV14
d_call: .
j_call: TRBJ2-3
cdr3_aa: CASSRLLGDTQYF

v_call: TRBV29-1
d_call: .
j_call: TRBJ1-1
cdr3_aa: CSVTGLNTEAFF

v_call: TRBV19
d_call: TRBD2
j_call: TRBJ2-1
cdr3_aa: CASSVTSGMYNEQFF

v_call: TRBV2
d_call: .
j_call: TRBJ2-5
cdr3_aa: CASSETHIQETQYF

v_call: TRBV30
d_call: .
j_call: TRBJ1-4
cdr3_aa: CAWRTGFGEKLFF

v_call: TRBV5-1
d_call: .
j_call: TRBJ2-7
cdr3_aa: CASSLTGTYEQYF

v_call: TRBV5-4
d_call: TRBD2
j_call: TRBJ2-5
cdr3_aa: CASSLTSGGAVETQYF

v_call: TRBV28
d_call: TRBD1
j_call: TRBJ1-6
cdr3_aa: CASSRQGRESPLHF

v_call: TRBV6-5
d_call: .
j_call: TRBJ2-7
cdr3_aa: CASSLTSSEQYF

v_call: TRBV5-1
d_call: .
j_call: TRBJ2-1
cdr3_aa: CASSYSGLPLNEQFF

v_call: TRBV30
d_call: .
j_call: TRBJ2-2
cdr3_aa: CAWTYRLHTGELFF

v_call: TRBV4-1
d_call: TRBD2
j_call: TRBJ2-1
cdr3_aa: CASSQEEREAYNEQFF

v_call: TRBV6-5
d_call: .
j_call: TRBJ2-1
cdr3_aa: CASSYWAANLNEQFF

v_call: TRBV9
d_call: .
j_call: TRBJ2-3
cdr3_aa: CASSPYSTDTQYF

v_call: TRBV4-1
d_call: .
j_call: TRBJ2-1
cdr3_aa: CASSPRDTIHQFF

v_call: TRBV9
d_call: .
j_call: TRBJ2-1
cdr3_aa: CASSLDGRGTNEQFF

v_call: TRBV19
d_call: TRBD2
j_call: TRBJ2-3
cdr3_aa: CASSQTSGMADTQYF

v_call: TRBV30
d_call: .
j_call: TRBJ1-1
cdr3_aa: CAWTQGLNTEAFF

v_call: TRBV19
d_call: .
j_call: TRBJ2-1
cdr3_aa: CASSEIFGSAVDEQFF

v_call: TRBV7-2
d_call: .
j_call: TRBJ2-7
cdr3_aa: CASSFRSGDEQYF

v_call: TRBV6-5
d_call: .
j_call: TRBJ2-1
cdr3_aa: CASSWGEPYNEQFF

v_call: TRBV30
d_call: TRBD2
j_call: TRBJ2-1
cdr3_aa: CAWSVRTSPVSNEQFF

v_call: TRBV9
d_call: TRBD1
j_call: TRBJ1-3
cdr3_aa: CASSALGTGLNTIYF

v_call: TRBV5-1
d_call: TRBD2
j_call: TRBJ2-3
cdr3_aa: CASSLAGALDTQYF

v_call: TRBV2
d_call: TRBD1
j_call: TRBJ2-6
cdr3_aa: CASSGQGISGANVLTF

v_call: TRBV29-1
d_call: .
j_call: TRBJ1-5
cdr3_aa: CSVGMRGGQPQHF

v_call: TRBV6-5
d_call: TRBD2
j_call: TRBJ2-3
cdr3_aa: CASYAGGTDTQYF

v_call: TRBV30
d_call: TRBD2
j_call: TRBJ2-7
cdr3_aa: CAWTSGGSSYEQYF

v_call: TRBV2
d_call: .
j_call: TRBJ2-1
cdr3_aa: CASSEVGLSSYNEQFF

v_call: TRBV10-3
d_call: .
j_call: TRBJ2-7
cdr3_aa: CATWAGMAAYEQYF

v_call: TRBV30
d_call: .
j_call: TRBJ2-5
cdr3_aa: CAWSITGFQETQYF

v_call: TRBV5-6
d_call: .
j_call: TRBJ2-3
cdr3_aa: CASRKQDTDTQYF

v_call: TRBV12-5
d_call: .
j_call: TRBJ2-3
cdr3_aa: CASALGGPGEDTQYF

v_call: TRBV7-8
d_call: .
j_call: TRBJ1-4
cdr3_aa: CASSLATGPNEKLFF

v_call: TRBV5-1
d_call: TRBD2
j_call: TRBJ2-1
cdr3_aa: CASSLGLAGVGNEQFF

v_call: TRBV9
d_call: .
j_call: TRBJ1-3
cdr3_aa: CASSVGEGGNTIYF

v_call: TRBV25-1
d_call: .
j_call: TRBJ1-1
cdr3_aa: CASLTRGNTEAFF

v_call: TRBV27
d_call: .
j_call: TRBJ2-2
cdr3_aa: CASWRITGELFF

v_call: TRBV7-9
d_call: .
j_call: TRBJ2-3
cdr3_aa: CASSLAGGDTQYF

v_call: TRBV29-1
d_call: .
j_call: TRBJ1-1
cdr3_aa: CSVEDQVSGANTEAFF

v_call: TRBV7-9
d_call: TRBD1
j_call: TRBJ1-2
cdr3_aa: CASSLDVDREVNYGYTF

v_call: TRBV4-1
d_call: TRBD2
j_call: TRBJ2-7
cdr3_aa: CASSRTGTSGRYEQYF

v_call: TRBV19
d_call: TRBD1
j_call: TRBJ1-5
cdr3_aa: CASTRDRAQPQHF

v_call: TRBV15
d_call: .
j_call: TRBJ1-1
cdr3_aa: CATSREIDLGTEAFF

v_call: TRBV29-1
d_call: .
j_call: TRBJ1-5
cdr3_aa: CSVGSQPQHF

v_call: TRBV7-2
d_call: TRBD2
j_call: TRBJ2-2
cdr3_aa: CASSSGLITGELFF

v_call: TRBV6-6
d_call: .
j_call: TRBJ1-1
cdr3_aa: CASSSPGHKNTEAFF